This TCR beta chain emerged from a study of cytomegalovirus exposure and HLA in healthy donors. The study ran its PCR with 60 Vbeta and 13 Jbeta primers. TCRdb's copy holds only in-frame clones and misses some; the assay was immunoSEQ multiplex PCR. The data show 160,000 or so clones, 60% to 80% seen once. The CDR3 sequence is 16 residues long. Losses at the gene ends were 5 bases for V and 6 bases for J; bases not matched to a gene: 11. Looked up from germline, CDR1 is LNHDA and CDR2 is SQIVND (reference sequence). The chain uses TRBV19 and TRBJ2-1; 9 bases map to TRBD1. Sequenced input: PBMCs. The clonotype was recovered from a man aged 50-59 years in good health and CMV-seropositive. The CDR3 loop reads CASSVNRDRAFNEQFF. CDR3 nucleotide sequence: TGTGCCAGTAGTGTCAACCGGGACAGGGCCTTCAATGAGCAGTTCTTC.